The clone carrying this T cell receptor (beta chain) was counted only a few times. Its matching antigen is unknown. This sample was taken from a study of shared clonotypes between healthy human individuals. This CDR3 has 14 residues. V shed 3 bases and J shed 7 bases, with 14 bases lying between them. Germline V CDR1 and CDR2: SGDLS, YYNGEE. Study-level findings and limits: What naive subsets generally showed was a larger estimated richness than memory subsets showed. It was only blood that was sampled, and tissue repertoires likely differ. Some naive CD4 clonotypes, about 5%, turned up in common across a few donors.

In the original processing: Junction-only immunoSEQ data arrived without quality scores, meaning filtering differed. Generated by immunoSEQ multiplex PCR, the TCRdb table keeps only in-frame clones and is missing some. That table is the source of V, J and clone size, and D and trimming were worked out from the DNA. The sample lists a few hundred thousand clones; under 80% were seen once. This clonotype was obtained from a man aged 30 to 45 in good health. The source material was memory CD4+ T cells sorted from blood. Documented subset: CD45RA-negative fraction. V usage is TRBV9 and J usage is TRBJ1-5; D might be TRBD1 (6 bases). CDR3 in amino acids: CASSETPTGQPQHF. CDR3 coding DNA: TGTGCCAGCAGCGAAACACCTACAGGGCAGCCCCAGCATTTT.